The 9 T cell receptor beta chains below come from one sample, sequenced in a study of blood T cell repertoires in COVID-19. Using immunoSEQ multiplex PCR, the repertoire was profiled, and TCRdb retains in-frame clones only, with some absent. The repertoire holds fewer than 500,000 clones, more than 75% seen once, with over 0.95% in the top ten. Material for sequencing was peripheral blood. These receptors were taken from a human donor with acute or convalescent COVID-19. The donor label of this sample is uncertain.

The rearrangement uses TRBV7-9 and TRBJ1-1, with TRBD1 identical over 8 bases. The germline V gene has CDR1 SEHNR and CDR2 FQNEAQ (reference sequence). V trimming: 4 bases; J trimming: 4 bases; junction bases outside the gene matches: 8. This CDR3 is built from 15 residues. Written as DNA, the CDR3 is TGTGCCAGCAGCTACCGGACAGGGCAGGCCACTGAAGCTTTCTTT. Its protein is CASSYRTGQATEAFF.

The chain employs TRBV29-1 and TRBJ1-2, with D possibly matching TRBD1 (5 bases). Germline CDR1 SQVTM, CDR2 ANQGSEA. The CDR3 loop spans 11 amino acids. Trimming took off 5 bases at V and 8 bases at J, with 12 bases between the two ends. CDR3 in amino acids: CSVTWWGGYTF. CDR3 nucleotides: TGCAGCGTTACCTGGTGGGGCGGCTACACCTTC.

A note on this clone: Other DNA sequences in this sample translate to the same CDR3. The rearrangement uses TRBV5-1 and TRBJ2-1; D uncertain. The CDR3 contains 11 residues. Germline V gives CDR1 SGHRS, CDR2 YFSETQ. V lost 2 bases, J lost 5 bases, and 2 bases lay in between. The CDR3: CASSFNNEQFF. As DNA, the CDR3 is TGCGCCAGCAGCTTTAACAATGAGCAGTTCTTC.

The genes are TRBV6-1 and TRBJ1-5, with D perhaps TRBD1 (6 bases). V lost 2 bases and J lost 3, with 8 bases in between. Germline CDR1 is MNHNS and CDR2 is SASEGT. The CDR3 runs to 14 residues. The chain's CDR3 is CASSETGNNQPQHF. The CDR3 region has the DNA TGTGCCAGCAGTGAAACAGGGAACAATCAGCCCCAGCATTTT.

This chain connects TRBV6-1 to TRBJ1-2; a possible D gene is TRBD1 (6 bases). Germline V CDR1 and CDR2: MNHNS, SASEGT. The CDR3 runs to 15 residues. Trimming shortened V by 1 base and J by 1 base, and 10 bases separated the two germline ends. CDR3 loop: CASSEGTANNYGYTF. The CDR3 coding sequence is TGTGCCAGCAGTGAAGGGACAGCTAATAACTATGGCTACACCTTC.

This chain connects TRBV19 to TRBJ1-5; 10 bases match TRBD1. Germline CDR1 reads LNHDA; CDR2 reads SQIVND (reference sequence). There are 16 residues in the CDR3. V lost 4 bases, J lost 0 bases, and 3 bases stayed unmatched. The CDR3 loop reads CASSKGTGVSNQPQHF. The CDR3 DNA sequence: TGTGCCAGTAGTAAGGGGACAGGGGTTAGCAATCAGCCCCAGCATTTT. The variable domain in full, completed from reference TRBV19 and TRBJ1-5, reads DGGITQSPKYLFRKEGQNVTLSCEQNLNHDAMYWYRQDPGQGLRLIYYSQIVNDFQKGDIAEGYSVSREKKESFPLTVTSAQKNPTAFYLCASSKGTGVSNQPQHFGDGTRLSIL.

V is TRBV7-8 and J is TRBJ1-5, with D perhaps TRBD1 (6 bases). The CDR3 sequence is 15 residues long. V was shortened by 3 bases and J by 7 bases, with 16 bases between the two germline ends. Germline loops: CDR1 SGHVS, CDR2 FQNEAQ. CDR3 region: CASSFRGGLNQPQHF. The DNA for the CDR3 is TGTGCCAGCAGCTTTCGGGGGGGGCTAAACCAGCCCCAGCATTTT.

The genes are TRBV18 and TRBJ1-2, with TRBD1 matching 7 bases. The CDR3 spans 15 residues. The ends lost 3 bases at V and 7 bases at J; junction bases unmatched: 11. CDR1 is KGHSH, CDR2 LQKENI, per germline. The CDR3 region has the DNA TGTGCCAGCTCACCTCGACAGTCTTCAGGGGGTGGCTACACCTTC. Translation: CASSPRQSSGGGYTF. Based on the CDR3 plus reference TRBV18 and TRBJ1-2, the full variable domain is NAGVMQNPRHLVRRRGQEARLRCSPMKGHSHVYWYRQLPEEGLKFMVYLQKENIIDESGMPKERFSAEFPKEGPSILRIQQVVRGDSAAYFCASSPRQSSGGGYTFGSGTRLTVV.

The J gene is TRBJ1-1, the V gene TRBV6-5, with 8 nucleotides matching TRBD1. The CDR3 loop spans 15 amino acids. J was trimmed by 5 bases and V by 0 bases; bases with no gene match: 5. Germline CDR1 is MNHEY and CDR2 is SVGAGI. Here the CDR3 DNA reads TGTGCCAGCAGTTACTCGAGACAGGGGTCTACTGAAGCTTTCTTT. It codes for CASSYSRQGSTEAFF.